This TCR beta chain was recovered during a study of cytomegalovirus exposure and HLA in healthy donors. General observations from the study: Previous analysis showed most TCR beta V segments were productive about 87% or about 30% of the time. Later on, an analysis showed TCR association rates differing by HLA locus, with DRB1 the most and HLA-C the fewest. Most subjects had HLA-A and HLA-B alleles reportedly predicted accurately by TCR beta sequences.

13 Jbeta primers and 60 Vbeta primers were used for the PCR. The assay was immunoSEQ multiplex PCR, and TCRdb's table has in-frame clones only and misses some. The sample lists approximately 130,000 clones, about 85% seen once, with under 7% in the top ten. Trimming pared 7 bases from V and 5 bases from J, leaving 15 bases between. The CDR3 spans 14 residues. Germline V gene data show CDR1 as MDHEN and CDR2 as SYDVKM. To note about this clone: Its antigen remains unknown.

The rearrangement uses TRBV28 and TRBJ1-5, with a weak D call TRBD1 (6 bases). The sample comprised PBMCs. This receptor was identified in a woman aged 30 to 39 in good health and CMV-seropositive. The CDR3 DNA sequence: TGTGCCAGCACCCCCGGGACAACCTATCAGCCCCAGCATTTT. This encodes CASTPGTTYQPQHF.